This T cell receptor beta chain was sequenced for a study of cytomegalovirus exposure and HLA in healthy donors. Study overall: Approximately 190 million T cells yielded 117 million unique TCR beta sequences, as an earlier analysis found.

Study observations and caveats: Across donors, sequencing depth was assumed by presence/absence analyses to be roughly uniform.

V gave up 0 bases and J gave up 0 bases, with 6 bases separating them. The germline V gene has CDR1 SGDLS and CDR2 YYNGEE. This CDR3 is built from 15 residues. Healthy people donating bone marrow made up the donors. The PCR had 60 Vbeta and 13 Jbeta primers. Assay: immunoSEQ multiplex PCR; the TCRdb copy retains only in-frame clones and omits some. Among 150,000 to 200,000 clones listed, 80% were seen once. Comment on this clone: The antigen remains undetermined.

The receptor comes from a woman aged 40 to 55 in good health and CMV-seronegative. Sequencing used PBMCs. The J gene is TRBJ2-2, the V gene TRBV9, with unresolved D. CDR3 nucleotides: TGTGCCAGCAGCGTAGGAATAGCGAACACCGGGGAGCTGTTTTTT. It translates to CASSVGIANTGELFF.